The clone carrying this TCR beta chain was seen only once. The antigen remains undetermined. TCRdb's copy holds only in-frame clones and misses some; the assay was immunoSEQ multiplex PCR. The sample includes about 19,000 clones, around 86% of them seen just once. The data were taken from a study of neoadjuvant nivolumab and ipilimumab in lung cancer. General study results and limits: Pathologic regression was not significantly tied to TCR clonality.

J was trimmed by 1 base and V by 10 bases; bases with no gene match: 5. In germline, CDR1 is SEHNR, CDR2 FQNEAQ (reference sequence). This CDR3 is 14 amino acids long. The material sequenced was peripheral blood, taken before neoadjuvant nivolumab, alone or with ipilimumab. V and J are TRBV7-9 and TRBJ2-2, with 8 positions matching TRBD2. This receptor was taken from an adult with non-small cell lung cancer. CDR3 nucleotide sequence: TGTGCCACCTCACTAGCGGTGAACACCGGGGAGCTGTTTTTT. Its protein is CATSLAVNTGELFF.